This T cell receptor beta chain appears in the sequencing data of a study of neurological immune-mediated disorders. Deletions cut 2 bases from V and 1 base from J, with 12 bases between. Germline V lookup: CDR1 ENHRY, CDR2 SYGVKD. The CDR3 has 16 residues. This clonotype has more than one count but fewer than ten. No antigen is known for it. General study findings and limits: Association with the multiple sclerosis repertoire cluster was not found for any clinical or MRI feature.

Every sequencing run drew on 15-18 subjects and yielded over 160 million TCR-beta sequences. TCRdb processed the 5' RACE reads anew with MiXCR; each CDR3 protein has one entry. Of tens of thousands of distinct CDR3 sequences in the sample, roughly 4.8% are singletons; the top ten hold approximately 7%. The chain combines TRBV10-3 with TRBJ1-3, with D perhaps matching TRBD1 (5 bases). The material sequenced was PBMCs. The TCR comes from a man younger than 45 with multiple sclerosis. The CDR3 reads CAISEPPGPSGNTIYF. The DNA for the CDR3 is TGTGCCATCAGTGAGCCCCCGGGGCCATCTGGAAACACCATATATTTT.